Shown below are 18 T cell receptor beta chains from a single sample sequenced in a study of cytomegalovirus exposure and HLA in healthy donors. The PCR contained 60 Vbeta and 13 Jbeta primers. Measured with immunoSEQ multiplex PCR; TCRdb has only the in-frame clones, and not every one. The table lists about 120,000 clones, around three quarters of them singletons, with approximately 1.2% in the top ten. Sequencing was performed on PBMCs. These receptors all stem from a female donor in good health and CMV-seronegative.

The chain is built from TRBV5-4 and TRBJ2-5, with D maybe TRBD1 (6 bases). V gave up 4 bases and J gave up 2 bases, with 18 bases separating them. Germline V gene sequence: CDR1 SGHNT, CDR2 YYREEE (reference sequence). The CDR3 runs 16 residues. This CDR3 is CASSQGTQRHQETQYF. The CDR3, as DNA: TGTGCCAGCAGCCAGGGGACACAACGGCATCAAGAGACCCAGTACTTC.

The V gene is TRBV2, the J gene TRBJ2-3, with TRBD1 identical over 8 bases. CDR1 is SNHLY, CDR2 FYNNEI, per germline. The CDR3 runs to 14 residues. The V gene end was trimmed by 5 bases and the J gene end by 2 bases; junction bases not matched to a gene: 3. The chain's CDR3 is CASSLTGATDTQYF. The CDR3 coding sequence is TGTGCCAGCAGTTTGACAGGGGCCACAGATACGCAGTATTTT.

V and J are TRBV30 and TRBJ2-3; weak D call: TRBD2 (5 bases). Germline CDR1 and CDR2: GTSNPN and SVGIG (reference sequence). Trimming cost V 6 bases and J 0 bases, with 13 bases left between them. CDR3 length: 14 residues. The chain's CDR3 is CACLPAVSTDTQYF. CDR3 nucleotide sequence: TGTGCCTGTTTACCAGCGGTCAGCACAGATACGCAGTATTTT.

The chain has TRBV28 and TRBJ1-3; D call uncertain. Trimming shortened V by 7 bases and J by 0 bases, and 4 bases separated the two germline ends. This CDR3 is 12 amino acids long. CDR1 and CDR2 (germline): MDHEN, SYDVKM. This CDR3 reads CASTVSGNTIYF. The CDR3 bases are TGTGCCAGCACAGTCTCTGGAAACACCATATATTTT.

The chain links TRBV15 to TRBJ1-5; D not resolved. Germline CDR1 reads LNHNV; CDR2 reads YYDKDF (reference sequence). This CDR3 comprises 21 residues. Trimming took 0 bases from V and 5 from J, leaving 29 bases between them. CDR3 residues: CATSRDSAELLRLEGYQPQHF. The CDR3, as DNA: TGTGCCACCAGCAGAGATTCGGCAGAACTACTCCGCTTGGAAGGTTATCAGCCCCAGCATTTT.

This clone was found once. The chain employs TRBV28 and TRBJ2-7, with TRBD1 identical over 11 bases. V was clipped by 6 bases and J by 1 base; unmatched bases: 2. The CDR3 sequence is 14 residues long. Germline V lookup: CDR1 MDHEN, CDR2 SYDVKM. The CDR3 here is CASRGTGGSYEQYF. DNA for the CDR3: TGTGCCAGCAGGGGGACAGGGGGTTCCTACGAGCAGTACTTC. Filled out from reference TRBV28 and TRBJ2-7, the complete variable domain reads DVKVTQSSRYLVKRTGEKVFLECVQDMDHENMFWYRQDPGLGLRLIYFSYDVKMKEKGDIPEGYSVSREKKERFSLILESASTNQTSMYLCASRGTGGSYEQYFGPGTRLTVT.

This clone was detected only a few times. The chain couples TRBV5-1 to TRBJ2-1, with TRBD1 identical over 9 bases. After removal of 0 bases from V and 2 bases from J, the junction contained 0 bases not matched to a gene. CDR3 length equals 15 residues. Germline V gives CDR1 SGHRS, CDR2 YFSETQ. The CDR3 region is CASSLGQGAYNEQFF. The CDR3 region has the DNA TGCGCCAGCAGCTTGGGACAGGGGGCCTACAATGAGCAGTTCTTC.

The chain is built from TRBV9 and TRBJ1-6; TRBD1 might be the D (5 bases). The germline V gene has CDR1 SGDLS and CDR2 YYNGEE. This CDR3 is built from 15 residues. V gave up 0 bases and J gave up 3 bases, with 7 bases separating them. CDR3 protein: CASSVEGNYNSPLHF. For the CDR3, the DNA is TGTGCCAGCAGCGTAGAGGGGAACTATAATTCACCCCTCCACTTT.

J is TRBJ2-3 and V is TRBV5-1; tentative D call: TRBD2 (6 bases). This CDR3 spans 14 amino acids. V was clipped by 5 bases and J by 0 bases, with 10 bases between them. Germline CDR1 and CDR2: SGHRS and YFSETQ. In DNA, the CDR3 is TGCGCCAGCAGAGCTAGCGTGAGCACAGATACGCAGTATTTT. Translated, it gives CASRASVSTDTQYF.

V usage is TRBV9 and J usage is TRBJ1-4; 9 bases are shared with TRBD1. V dropped 3 bases and J dropped 7; count of bases not matched to a gene: 10. The CDR3 covers 16 residues. CDR1 is SGDLS and CDR2 is YYNGEE in the germline V gene. The CDR3, as DNA: TGTGCCAGCAGCGGGAACTTACAGGGGGCGGGTGAAAAACTGTTTTTT. Its protein is CASSGNLQGAGEKLFF.

CDR3 amino acids: CASSPGTSGTNEQFF. As DNA, the CDR3 is TGTGCCAGCAGTCCGGGGACTAGCGGTACAAATGAGCAGTTCTTC. The gene calls are TRBV27 and TRBJ2-1; 11 bases fit TRBD2. Looked up from germline, CDR1 is MNHEY and CDR2 is SMNVEV (reference sequence). This CDR3 has 15 residues. V lost 5 bases to trimming and J lost 7 bases; unmatched junction nucleotides: 7.

Written as DNA, the CDR3 is TGTGCCAGCAGTGAACTTCCCGGGAAAGCCCCCGATACGCAGTATTTT. Its translation is CASSELPGKAPDTQYF. The V and J genes are TRBV6-4 and TRBJ2-3; D perhaps matches TRBD2 (5 bases). Between the trimmed V and J ends, which lost 3 bases and 6 bases, there was a span of 19 bases. The CDR3 is made up of 16 amino acids. Germline V gene data show CDR1 as MRHNA and CDR2 as SNTAGT.

V gene TRBV30 combines with J gene TRBJ2-5; tentative D call: TRBD2 (5 bases). Germline CDR1 and CDR2: GTSNPN and SVGIG (reference sequence). Trimming left V 4 bases short and J 4 bases short, with 13 bases between. The CDR3 contains 13 residues. CDR3 residues: CAWNWQRGETQYF. The DNA for the CDR3 is TGTGCCTGGAATTGGCAACGGGGAGAGACCCAGTACTTC.

The chain uses TRBV19 and TRBJ1-4; 7 nucleotides agree with TRBD1. In germline, CDR1 is LNHDA, CDR2 SQIVND (reference sequence). The CDR3 length is 13 residues. V lost 6 bases, J lost 6 bases, and 4 bases stayed unmatched. The CDR3 DNA reads TGTGCCAGTAGGAAGGGGGCGCATGAAAAACTGTTTTTT. This codes for CASRKGAHEKLFF.

About this clone itself: The junction departs from germline at one end; a sequencing error may be responsible. This sequence joins TRBV7-2 and TRBJ1-1; the D gene is possibly TRBD1 (6 bases). Germline values: CDR1 SGHTA, CDR2 FQGNSA. This CDR3 comprises 11 residues. The CDR3 nucleotides are TGTGCCAGCATCTTAGGGACAGAAGCTTTCTTT. The encoded protein is CASILGTEAFF.

The chain recombines TRBV6-1 with TRBJ2-6, with 7 bases identical to TRBD1. The V segment lost 6 bases and the J segment 7 bases; nucleotides outside the gene matches: 9. CDR1 and CDR2 (germline): MNHNS, SASEGT. The CDR3 extends over 15 amino acids. This chain's CDR3 is CASRGTATIANVLTF. Here the CDR3 DNA reads TGTGCCAGCAGGGGGACAGCGACTATCGCCAACGTCCTGACTTTC.

V usage is TRBV7-2 and J usage is TRBJ2-3, with a possible D match to TRBD2 (5 bases). CDR1 and CDR2 (germline): SGHTA, FQGNSA. Deletions cut 1 base from V and 2 bases from J, with 10 bases between. The CDR3 is made up of 15 amino acids. CDR3 sequence (DNA): TGTGCCAGCAGCTTAGGAGGGTTAGACACAGATACGCAGTATTTT. The encoded protein is CASSLGGLDTDTQYF.

The chain carries TRBV2 and TRBJ1-2; no definite D call. The CDR3 contains 13 residues. V shed 4 bases and J shed 3 bases, with 9 bases lying between them. Germline V CDR1 and CDR2: SNHLY, FYNNEI. The CDR3 region has the DNA TGTGCCAGCAGTGTAGCCCTTCACTATGGCTACACCTTC. Its protein is CASSVALHYGYTF.